Listed here are 25 T cell receptor beta chains from one sample, sequenced in a study of beta chain features in type 1 diabetes. Isolated RNA was reverse transcribed in full, so expressed TCRB transcripts were sequenced. Profiling relied on immunoSEQ multiplex PCR, and the TCRdb table lists in-frame clones only, not all of them. The sample yields around 180,000 clones, 13% seen once. What was sequenced was central memory CD4+ T cells from blood. The receptors were sampled from a woman aged 18-29 years in good health.

The V and J genes are TRBV28 and TRBJ2-6, with 7 bases fitting TRBD1. The CDR3 runs to 15 residues. The trim removed 2 bases at V and 4 bases at J, leaving 2 bases unmatched. Germline values: CDR1 MDHEN, CDR2 SYDVKM. The chain's CDR3 is CASSLTGAGANVLTF. DNA of the CDR3: TGTGCCAGCAGTTTAACAGGGGCCGGGGCCAACGTCCTGACTTTC.

The chain links TRBV5-1 to TRBJ2-3; TRBD1 aligns across 12 bases. With 0 bases clipped from V and 5 bases from J, the junction kept 4 bases outside the gene matches. The CDR3 runs 16 residues. Germline CDR1 SGHRS, CDR2 YFSETQ. In nucleotides, the CDR3 is TGCGCCAGCAGCTTGGAGGGGACAGGGGGCGTAGATACGCAGTATTTT. It yields the protein CASSLEGTGGVDTQYF.

The rearrangement uses TRBV5-1 and TRBJ1-5, with TRBD1 as a possible D gene (5 bases). The CDR3 loop spans 15 amino acids. V lost 0 bases and J 3 bases, leaving 10 bases between the germline ends. CDR1 and CDR2 from the germline V gene are SGHRS and YFSETQ. CDR3 sequence (DNA): TGCGCCAGCAGCTTGGGGGGGGGTAACAATCAGCCCCAGCATTTT. Amino acids: CASSLGGGNNQPQHF.

The chain is built from TRBV6-6 and TRBJ1-2; the D gene is possibly TRBD1 (5 bases). The V end lost 6 bases, the J end lost 3 bases, and 20 bases lay between the germline ends. Germline values: CDR1 MNHNY, CDR2 SVGAGI (reference sequence). This CDR3 spans 16 amino acids. The CDR3 coding sequence is TGTGCCAGCAGCCCTACACGGGGGATGGAATACTATGGCTACACCTTC. Amino acid sequence: CASSPTRGMEYYGYTF.

This clone was recorded a few times. The chain recombines TRBV7-2 with TRBJ1-4; the match to TRBD1 covers 8 bases. This CDR3 has 15 amino acids. Per germline, CDR1 SGHTA and CDR2 FQGNSA. Trimming removed 5 bases from V and 7 bases from J; junction bases left unmatched: 9. CDR3: CASSPRQGLSEKLFF. In DNA, the CDR3 is TGTGCCAGCAGCCCGCGACAGGGGCTATCTGAAAAACTGTTTTTT.

This clone was detected only a few times. The rearrangement joins TRBV6-1 to TRBJ1-2; 9 bases are a match to TRBD1. The CDR3 has 15 amino acids. In germline, CDR1 is MNHNS, CDR2 SASEGT. The junction had 7 bases not matched to a gene; V was cut back by 2 bases and J by 6 bases. The CDR3 loop is CASSEYGQGRDGYTF. For the CDR3, the DNA is TGTGCCAGCAGTGAATACGGACAGGGGCGGGATGGCTACACCTTC.

The chain couples TRBV5-1 to TRBJ1-1, with a weak D call TRBD1 (6 bases). The CDR3 contains 15 residues. The V end lost 4 bases, the J end lost 0 bases, and 13 bases lay between the germline ends. The V gene's germline CDR1 is SGHRS and CDR2 YFSETQ. The CDR3 is CASSRGQEMNTEAFF. As DNA, the CDR3 is TGCGCCAGCAGCAGGGGACAAGAGATGAACACTGAAGCTTTCTTT.

This clone turned up a few times. This chain links TRBV6-5 with TRBJ2-1; D ambiguous. V was trimmed by 5 bases and J by 9 bases, leaving 11 bases between them. Germline V lookup: CDR1 MNHEY, CDR2 SVGAGI. The CDR3 is made up of 12 amino acids. CDR3 protein: CASSEERTEQFF. As DNA, the CDR3 is TGTGCCAGCAGTGAAGAGCGTACTGAGCAGTTCTTC.

In this sample, this clone turned up a few times. The chain recombines TRBV2 with TRBJ2-7; the match to TRBD2 covers 8 bases. Germline CDR1 SNHLY, CDR2 FYNNEI. The V and J ends lost 1 base and 9 bases, in that order; junction bases with no gene match: 5. CDR3 length: 13 amino acids. CDR3 residues: CASSEGREVRQYF. As DNA, the CDR3 is TGTGCCAGCAGTGAAGGGCGGGAGGTCCGGCAGTACTTC.

In its sample, this clone was seen a few times. V is TRBV5-1 and J is TRBJ1-4; possible D gene TRBD1, 5 bases. The V end lost 2 bases, the J end lost 8 bases, and 13 bases lay between the germline ends. The CDR3 totals 14 residues. Germline V gene sequence: CDR1 SGHRS, CDR2 YFSETQ. The CDR3 loop is CASSFTGKNEKLFF. The CDR3 DNA sequence: TGCGCCAGCAGCTTTACAGGAAAAAACGAAAAACTGTTTTTT.

This clone was counted only a few times. The chain uses TRBV14 and TRBJ2-1; no clear D gene. This CDR3 has 12 residues. V was trimmed by 6 bases and J by 12 bases, leaving 15 bases between them. From germline, CDR1 is SGHDN and CDR2 FVKESK. Here the CDR3 DNA reads TGTGCCAGCAGACTTATCGGCGGTGCGCAGTTCTTC. Its protein is CASRLIGGAQFF.

J is TRBJ1-1 and V is TRBV7-9, with D tentatively TRBD1 (5 bases). The germline V gene encodes CDR1 SEHNR and CDR2 FQNEAQ (reference sequence). Trimming took off 3 bases at V and 3 bases at J, with 11 bases between the two ends. This CDR3 spans 14 amino acids. In DNA, the CDR3 is TGTGCCAGCAGCTTGCAGGGTAAAGACACTGAAGCTTTCTTT. Translated: CASSLQGKDTEAFF.

V and J are TRBV11-2 and TRBJ2-7; D perhaps matches TRBD2 (5 bases). This CDR3 comprises 14 residues. V was pared by 5 bases and J by 3 bases, with 14 bases between. Germline V lookup: CDR1 SGHAT, CDR2 FQNNGV. Here the CDR3 reads CASSPGLQNYEQYF. Written as DNA, the CDR3 is TGTGCCAGCAGCCCTGGACTCCAAAACTACGAGCAGTACTTC.

The chain recombines TRBV5-1 with TRBJ1-1; D perhaps matches TRBD1 (5 bases). V lost 4 bases and J lost 3, with 10 bases in between. In germline, CDR1 is SGHRS, CDR2 YFSETQ. This CDR3 is 13 amino acids long. The CDR3 region has the DNA TGCGCCAGCAGCACCCGGGGGGACACTGAAGCTTTCTTT. Residues: CASSTRGDTEAFF.

This chain connects TRBV19 to TRBJ1-1, with a possible D match to TRBD1 (5 bases). Looked up from germline, CDR1 is LNHDA and CDR2 is SQIVND (reference sequence). The CDR3 sequence is 15 residues long. The ends were cut back, 2 bases at V and 0 bases at J, with 10 bases in the middle. CDR3 sequence (DNA): TGTGCCAGTAGTATACAGGGCGGGATGAACACTGAAGCTTTCTTT. It encodes CASSIQGGMNTEAFF.

This chain uses TRBV28 with TRBJ2-1; 8 bases line up with TRBD1. This CDR3 contains 12 residues. V shed 6 bases, J shed 9 bases, and the junction held 4 bases outside the gene matches. Germline V gene lookup returns CDR1 MDHEN and CDR2 SYDVKM. The CDR3 nucleotides read TGTGCCAGCAGGACAGGGGATCGTGAGCAGTTCTTC. It translates to CASRTGDREQFF.

The sample holds a few counts of this clone. The V gene is TRBV7-9, the J gene TRBJ2-7; the match to TRBD2 covers 7 bases. The CDR3 runs 13 residues. The V gene's germline CDR1 is SEHNR and CDR2 FQNEAQ (reference sequence). V shed 1 base and J 6 bases; nucleotides not matched to a gene: 3. The CDR3 protein is CASSLGTSFEQYF. DNA of the CDR3: TGTGCCAGCAGCTTAGGGACTAGTTTCGAGCAGTACTTC.

This clone was recorded a few times. The chain couples TRBV4-2 to TRBJ1-4, with a possible D match to TRBD1 (5 bases). V was trimmed by 0 bases and J by 8 bases, leaving 13 bases between them. The germline gives CDR1 LGHNA, CDR2 YNFKEQ. This CDR3 is 15 amino acids long. CDR3 coding DNA: TGTGCCAGCAGCCAAGATAGGGGAGGAAACGAAAAACTGTTTTTT. Its translation: CASSQDRGGNEKLFF.

The chain employs TRBV6-1 and TRBJ2-1, with TRBD2 identical over 7 bases. J gave up 7 bases and V 4 bases, and 16 bases lay outside the gene matches. Germline V gives CDR1 MNHNS, CDR2 SASEGT. CDR3 length: 17 residues. In DNA, the CDR3 is TGTGCCAGCAGTGTCTCCCAAGGGAGGGCCATCGGGAATGAGCAGTTCTTC. It translates to CASSVSQGRAIGNEQFF.

In its sample, this clone was seen a few times. This chain joins TRBV19 and TRBJ2-2, with a weak D call TRBD2 (5 bases). In germline, CDR1 is LNHDA, CDR2 SQIVND (reference sequence). The CDR3 runs to 13 residues. V dropped 7 bases and J dropped 7 bases, with 13 bases sitting between them. CDR3 residues: CASIRGPGGELFF. DNA for the CDR3: TGTGCCAGTATCAGAGGGCCAGGCGGGGAGCTGTTTTTT. The full variable domain, with the rest looked up from reference TRBV19 and TRBJ2-2, is DGGITQSPKYLFRKEGQNVTLSCEQNLNHDAMYWYRQDPGQGLRLIYYSQIVNDFQKGDIAEGYSVSREKKESFPLTVTSAQKNPTAFYLCASIRGPGGELFFGEGSRLTVL.

There are a few counts of this clone. The chain recombines TRBV19 with TRBJ1-2; 8 bases fit TRBD1. The CDR3 is made up of 13 amino acids. From germline, CDR1 is LNHDA and CDR2 SQIVND (reference sequence). With 8 bases clipped from V and 8 bases from J, the junction kept 10 bases outside the gene matches. The CDR3 bases are TGTGCCAGTCTTCTCAGGGGGCGCGAAGGCTACACCTTC. Protein sequence: CASLLRGREGYTF.

This clone occurred a few times. J is TRBJ2-7 and V is TRBV10-3; the D gene is possibly TRBD1 (6 bases). Between the trimmed V and J ends, which lost 6 bases and 5 bases, there was a span of 14 bases. The CDR3 runs to 13 residues. Germline-derived CDR1 and CDR2 are ENHRY and SYGVKD. The CDR3 loop reads CAIRQGKFHEQYF. CDR3 in DNA: TGTGCCATCAGACAGGGAAAGTTCCACGAGCAGTACTTC.

J is TRBJ1-4 and V is TRBV5-1; perhaps TRBD1 as D (5 bases). This CDR3 contains 15 residues. Germline V gives CDR1 SGHRS, CDR2 YFSETQ. The germline V and J ends were trimmed by 3 bases and 3 bases, with 12 bases remaining between them. The CDR3: CASSWGTAANEKLFF. CDR3 sequence (DNA): TGCGCCAGCAGCTGGGGGACTGCTGCTAATGAAAAACTGTTTTTT.

This chain joins TRBV19 and TRBJ2-7; 11 bases align to TRBD1. J gave up 4 bases and V 6 bases, and 8 bases lay outside the gene matches. In germline, CDR1 is LNHDA, CDR2 SQIVND (reference sequence). The CDR3 is made up of 15 amino acids. CDR3 loop: CASRSRDRGTYEQYF. Here the CDR3 DNA reads TGTGCCAGTAGATCCCGGGACAGGGGGACGTACGAGCAGTACTTC.

In this sample, this clone turned up a few times. V is TRBV30 and J is TRBJ2-7; 10 bases agree with TRBD2. Germline-derived CDR1 and CDR2 are GTSNPN and SVGIG (reference sequence). J lost 0 bases, V lost 8 bases, and 7 bases had no gene match. There are 14 residues in the CDR3. The CDR3 loop reads CAAQRTSGSYEQYF. DNA for the CDR3: TGTGCCGCGCAGCGGACTAGCGGCTCCTACGAGCAGTACTTC. The complete variable domain, with remaining parts taken from reference TRBV30 and TRBJ2-7, reads SQTIHQWPATLVQPVGSPLSLECTVEGTSNPNLYWYRQAAGRGLQLLFYSVGIGQISSEVPQNLSASRPQDRQFILSSKKLLLSDSGFYLCAAQRTSGSYEQYFGPGTRLTVT.